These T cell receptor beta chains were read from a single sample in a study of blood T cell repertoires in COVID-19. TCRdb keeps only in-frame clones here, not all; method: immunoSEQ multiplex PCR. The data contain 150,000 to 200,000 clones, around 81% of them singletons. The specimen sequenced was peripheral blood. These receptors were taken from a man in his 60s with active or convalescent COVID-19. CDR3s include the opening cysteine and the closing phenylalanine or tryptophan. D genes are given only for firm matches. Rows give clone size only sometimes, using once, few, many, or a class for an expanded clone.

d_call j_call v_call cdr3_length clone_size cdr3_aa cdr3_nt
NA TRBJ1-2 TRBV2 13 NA CASWAGATGGYTF TGTGCCAGCTGGGCAGGCGCGACCGGTGGCTACACCTTC
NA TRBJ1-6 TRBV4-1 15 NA CASSQDPGNNSPLHF TGCGCCAGCAGCCAAGATCCAGGGAACAATTCACCCCTCCACTTT
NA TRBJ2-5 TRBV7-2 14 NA CASSLGVGAETQYF TGTGCCAGCAGCTTAGGAGTGGGGGCAGAGACCCAGTACTTC
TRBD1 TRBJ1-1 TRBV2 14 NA CASIDRVMNTEAFF TGTGCCAGCATAGACAGGGTAATGAACACTGAAGCTTTCTTT
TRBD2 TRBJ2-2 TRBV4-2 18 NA CASSHTGLAGENTGELFF TGTGCCAGCAGCCACACGGGACTAGCGGGAGAGAACACCGGGGAGCTGTTTTTT
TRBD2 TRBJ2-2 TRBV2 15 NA CASSERTSGAGELFF TGTGCCAGCAGTGAGAGGACTAGCGGAGCCGGGGAGCTGTTTTTT
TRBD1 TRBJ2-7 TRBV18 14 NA CASSLSGTGVEQYF TGTGCCAGCTCCCTCTCCGGGACAGGGGTAGAGCAGTACTTC
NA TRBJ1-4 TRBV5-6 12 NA CASSLTGTRLFF TGTGCCAGCAGCTTGACCGGGACTAGACTGTTTTTT
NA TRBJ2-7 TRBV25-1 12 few CASSSPPYEQYF TGTGCCAGCAGTTCCCCTCCTTACGAGCAGTACTTC
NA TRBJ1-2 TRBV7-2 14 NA CASSLGGHIYGYTF TGTGCCAGCAGCTTAGGAGGACACATCTATGGCTACACCTTC
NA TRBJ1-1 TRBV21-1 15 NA CASSPQDRGHTEAFF TGTGCCAGCAGCCCCCAGGACAGGGGACACACTGAAGCTTTCTTT
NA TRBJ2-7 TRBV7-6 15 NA CASSLEDRITYEQYF TGTGCCAGCAGCTTAGAAGACAGGATCACCTACGAGCAGTACTTC
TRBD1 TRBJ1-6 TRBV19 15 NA CASRATGNYNSPLHF TGTGCCAGTAGGGCGACAGGGAACTATAATTCACCCCTCCACTTT
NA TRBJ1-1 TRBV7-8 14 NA CASSFAEGNTEAFF TGTGCCAGCAGCTTCGCGGAAGGGAACACTGAAGCTTTCTTT
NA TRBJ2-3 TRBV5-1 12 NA CASSLAADTQYF TGCGCCAGCAGCTTGGCCGCGGATACGCAGTATTTT
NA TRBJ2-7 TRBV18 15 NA CASSPGEHRVYEQYF TGTGCCAGCTCACCGGGAGAACATCGTGTTTACGAGCAGTACTTC
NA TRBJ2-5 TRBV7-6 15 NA CASSLGHGGQETQYF TGTGCCAGCAGCTTGGGACACGGAGGTCAAGAGACCCAGTACTTC
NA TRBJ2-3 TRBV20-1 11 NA CSAVLGDTQYF TGCAGTGCTGTTTTGGGCGATACGCAGTATTTT
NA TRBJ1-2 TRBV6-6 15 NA CASMRSRGKSYGYTF TGTGCCAGTATGAGGTCTAGAGGGAAATCCTATGGCTACACCTTC
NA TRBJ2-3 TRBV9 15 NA CASSVDRLGTDTQYF TGTGCCAGCAGCGTAGACAGGCTAGGTACAGATACGCAGTATTTT
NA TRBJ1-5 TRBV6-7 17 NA CASSYSTEEAGNQPQHF TGTGCCAGCAGTTACTCTACCGAAGAGGCAGGCAATCAGCCCCAGCATTTT
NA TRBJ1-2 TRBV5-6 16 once CASSPQGTGVSEGYTF TGTGCCAGCAGCCCCCAGGGTACAGGAGTATCGGAGGGCTACACCTTC
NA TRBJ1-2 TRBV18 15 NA CASSLDKQPNYGYTF TGTGCCAGCTCGCTGGACAAACAACCTAACTATGGCTACACCTTC
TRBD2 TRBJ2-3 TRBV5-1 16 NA CASSLATTSKLDTQYF TGCGCCAGCAGCTTGGCCACGACTAGCAAATTAGATACGCAGTATTTT
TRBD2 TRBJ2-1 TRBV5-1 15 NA CASSPAGTWDNEQFF TGCGCCAGCAGCCCAGCGGGGACCTGGGACAATGAGCAGTTCTTC
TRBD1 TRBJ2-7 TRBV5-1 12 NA CASRDSSYEQYF TGCGCCAGCCGGGACAGTTCCTACGAGCAGTACTTC